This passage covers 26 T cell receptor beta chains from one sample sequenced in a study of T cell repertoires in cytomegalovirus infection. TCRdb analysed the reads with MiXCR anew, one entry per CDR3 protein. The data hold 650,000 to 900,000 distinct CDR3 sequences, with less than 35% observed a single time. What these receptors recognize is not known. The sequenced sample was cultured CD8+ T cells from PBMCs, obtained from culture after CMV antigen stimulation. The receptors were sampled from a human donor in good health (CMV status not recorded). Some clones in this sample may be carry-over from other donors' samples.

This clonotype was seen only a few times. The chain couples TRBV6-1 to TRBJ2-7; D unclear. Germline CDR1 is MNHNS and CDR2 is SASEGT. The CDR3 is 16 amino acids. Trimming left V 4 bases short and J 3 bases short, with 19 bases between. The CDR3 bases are TGTGCCAGCAGTGCCGGGCTCCGGGCCACTTTCTACGAGCAGTACTTC. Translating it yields CASSAGLRATFYEQYF.

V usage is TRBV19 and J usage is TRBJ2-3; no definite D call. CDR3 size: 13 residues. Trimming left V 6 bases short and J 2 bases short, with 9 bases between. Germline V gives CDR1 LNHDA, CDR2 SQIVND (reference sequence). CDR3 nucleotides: TGTGCCAGTAGGGCCGAAATCACAGATACGCAGTATTTT. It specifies CASRAEITDTQYF.

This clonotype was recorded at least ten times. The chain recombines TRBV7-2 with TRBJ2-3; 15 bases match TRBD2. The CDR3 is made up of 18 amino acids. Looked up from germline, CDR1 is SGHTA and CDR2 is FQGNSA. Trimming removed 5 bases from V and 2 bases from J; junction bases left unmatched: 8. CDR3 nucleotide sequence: TGTGCCAGCAGCCAATGGACTAGCGGGGGGGCCGACACAGATACGCAGTATTTT. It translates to CASSQWTSGGADTDTQYF.

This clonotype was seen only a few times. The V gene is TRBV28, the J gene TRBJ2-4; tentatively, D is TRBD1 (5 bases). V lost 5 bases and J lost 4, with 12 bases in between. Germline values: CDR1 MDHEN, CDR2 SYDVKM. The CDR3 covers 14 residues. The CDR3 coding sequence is TGTGCCAGCAGTCCCAGGGATACGAAAAACATTCAGTACTTC. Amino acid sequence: CASSPRDTKNIQYF. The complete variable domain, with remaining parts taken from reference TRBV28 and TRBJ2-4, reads DVKVTQSSRYLVKRTGEKVFLECVQDMDHENMFWYRQDPGLGLRLIYFSYDVKMKEKGDIPEGYSVSREKKERFSLILESASTNQTSMYLCASSPRDTKNIQYFGAGTRLSVL.

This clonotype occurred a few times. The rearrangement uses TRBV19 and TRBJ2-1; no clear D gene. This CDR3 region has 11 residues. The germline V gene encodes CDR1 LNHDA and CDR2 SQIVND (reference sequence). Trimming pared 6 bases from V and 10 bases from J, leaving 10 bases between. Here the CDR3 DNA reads TGTGCCAGTAGCCAGTTAGGCGAGCAGTTCTTC. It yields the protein CASSQLGEQFF.

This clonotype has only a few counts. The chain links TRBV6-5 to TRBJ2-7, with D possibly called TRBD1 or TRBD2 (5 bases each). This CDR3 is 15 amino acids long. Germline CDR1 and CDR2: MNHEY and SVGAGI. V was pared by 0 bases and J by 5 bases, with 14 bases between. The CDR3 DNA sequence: TGTGCCAGCAGTTACTCACCTGGGGGTGAGAACGAGCAGTACTTC. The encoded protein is CASSYSPGGENEQYF.

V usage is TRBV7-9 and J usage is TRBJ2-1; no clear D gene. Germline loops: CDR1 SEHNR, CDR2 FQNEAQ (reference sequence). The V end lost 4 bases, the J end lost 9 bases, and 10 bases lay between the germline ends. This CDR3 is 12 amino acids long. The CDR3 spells CASSSEVGEQFF. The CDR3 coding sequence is TGTGCCAGCAGCTCCGAAGTCGGTGAGCAGTTCTTC.

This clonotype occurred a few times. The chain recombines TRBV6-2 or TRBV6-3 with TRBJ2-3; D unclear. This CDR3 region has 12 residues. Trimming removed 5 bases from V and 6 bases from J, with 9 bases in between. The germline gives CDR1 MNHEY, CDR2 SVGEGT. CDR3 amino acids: CASSGTRDTQYF. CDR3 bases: TGTGCCAGCAGTGGAACAAGGGATACGCAGTATTTT.

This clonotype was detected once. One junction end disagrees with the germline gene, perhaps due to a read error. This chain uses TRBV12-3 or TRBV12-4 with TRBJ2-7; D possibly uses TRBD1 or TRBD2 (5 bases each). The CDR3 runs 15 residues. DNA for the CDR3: TGTGTCAGCAGCCAGGGACGGCACTTTTCCTACGAGCAGTACTTC. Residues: CVSSQGRHFSYEQYF.

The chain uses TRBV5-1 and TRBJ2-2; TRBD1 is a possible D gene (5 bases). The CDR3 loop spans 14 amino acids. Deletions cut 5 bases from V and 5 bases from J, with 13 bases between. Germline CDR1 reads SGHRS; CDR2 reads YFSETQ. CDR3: CASRTERKTGELFF. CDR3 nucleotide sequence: TGCGCCAGCAGGACAGAGCGAAAAACCGGGGAGCTGTTTTTT.

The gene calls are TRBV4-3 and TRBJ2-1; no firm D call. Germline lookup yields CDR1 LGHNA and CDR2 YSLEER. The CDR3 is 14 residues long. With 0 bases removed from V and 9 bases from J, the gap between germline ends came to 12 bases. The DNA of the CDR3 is TGCGCCAGCAGCCAAGATCCCCGGTTTGGTGAGCAGTTCTTC. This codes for CASSQDPRFGEQFF.

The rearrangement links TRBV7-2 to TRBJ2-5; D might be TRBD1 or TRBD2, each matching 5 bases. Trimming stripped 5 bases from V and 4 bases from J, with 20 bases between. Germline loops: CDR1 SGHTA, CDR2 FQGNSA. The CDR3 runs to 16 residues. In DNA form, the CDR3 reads TGTGCCAGCAGCGGCCGAGGGGCAGGGAAGGGAGAGACCCAGTACTTC. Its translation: CASSGRGAGKGETQYF.

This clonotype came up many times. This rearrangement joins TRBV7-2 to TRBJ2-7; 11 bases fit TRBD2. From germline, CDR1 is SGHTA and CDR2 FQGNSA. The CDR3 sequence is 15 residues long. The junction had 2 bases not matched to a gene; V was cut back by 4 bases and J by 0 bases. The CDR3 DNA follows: TGTGCCAGCAGCTCTAGCGGGGGGTTCTCCTACGAGCAGTACTTC. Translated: CASSSSGGFSYEQYF.

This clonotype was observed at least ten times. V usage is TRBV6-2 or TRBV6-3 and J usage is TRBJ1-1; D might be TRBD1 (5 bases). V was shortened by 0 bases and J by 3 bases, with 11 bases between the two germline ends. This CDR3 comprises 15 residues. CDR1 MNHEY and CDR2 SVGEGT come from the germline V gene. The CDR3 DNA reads TGTGCCAGCAGTTACTCACCAACAGGTTACACTGAAGCTTTCTTT. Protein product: CASSYSPTGYTEAFF.

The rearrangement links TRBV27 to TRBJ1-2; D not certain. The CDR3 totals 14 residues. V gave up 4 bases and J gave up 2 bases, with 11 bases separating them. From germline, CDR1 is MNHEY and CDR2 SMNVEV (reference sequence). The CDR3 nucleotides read TGTGCCAGCAGTTCGTGGACTGAGAACTATGGCTACACCTTC. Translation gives CASSSWTENYGYTF.

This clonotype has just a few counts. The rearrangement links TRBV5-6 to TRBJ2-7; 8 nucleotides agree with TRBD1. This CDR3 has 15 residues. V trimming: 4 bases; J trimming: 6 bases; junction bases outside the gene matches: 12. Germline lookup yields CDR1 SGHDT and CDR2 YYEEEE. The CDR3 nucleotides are TGTGCCAGCAGCCACTGGACAGGGTCGGAGGGCGAGCAGTACGTC. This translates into CASSHWTGSEGEQYV.

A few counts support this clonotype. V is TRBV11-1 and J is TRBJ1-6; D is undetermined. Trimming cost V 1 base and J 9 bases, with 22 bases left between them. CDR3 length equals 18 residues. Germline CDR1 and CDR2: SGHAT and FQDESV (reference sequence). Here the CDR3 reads CASSLDKKDPRSGSPLHF. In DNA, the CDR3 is TGTGCCAGCAGCTTAGATAAGAAGGACCCTCGAAGCGGTTCACCCCTCCACTTT.

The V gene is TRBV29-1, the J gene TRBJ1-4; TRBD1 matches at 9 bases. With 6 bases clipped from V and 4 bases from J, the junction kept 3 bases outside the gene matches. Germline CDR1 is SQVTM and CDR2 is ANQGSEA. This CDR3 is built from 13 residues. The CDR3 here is CSVWDRDNEKLFF. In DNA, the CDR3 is TGCAGCGTATGGGACAGGGATAATGAAAAACTGTTTTTT.

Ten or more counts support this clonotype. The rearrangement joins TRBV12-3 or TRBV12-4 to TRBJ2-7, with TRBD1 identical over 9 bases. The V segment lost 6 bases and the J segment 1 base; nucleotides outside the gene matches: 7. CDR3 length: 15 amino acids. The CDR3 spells CASREGTGWSYEQYF. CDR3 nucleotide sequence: TGTGCCAGCAGGGAAGGGACAGGGTGGTCCTACGAGCAGTACTTC.

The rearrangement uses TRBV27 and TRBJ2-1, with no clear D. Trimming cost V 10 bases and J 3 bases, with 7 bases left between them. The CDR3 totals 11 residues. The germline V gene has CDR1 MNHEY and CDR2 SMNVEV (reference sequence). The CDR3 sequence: CATVNYNEQFF. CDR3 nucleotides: TGTGCCACCGTCAACTACAATGAGCAGTTCTTC.

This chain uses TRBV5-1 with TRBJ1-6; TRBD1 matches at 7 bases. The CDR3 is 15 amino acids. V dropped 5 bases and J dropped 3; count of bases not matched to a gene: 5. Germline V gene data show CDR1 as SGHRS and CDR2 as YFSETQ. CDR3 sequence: CASRDRQGYNSPLHF. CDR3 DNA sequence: TGCGCCAGCAGGGATAGACAGGGCTATAATTCACCCCTCCACTTT. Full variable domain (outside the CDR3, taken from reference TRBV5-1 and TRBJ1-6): KAGVTQTPRYLIKTRGQQVTLSCSPISGHRSVSWYQQTPGQGLQFLFEYFSETQRNKGNFPGRFSGRQFSNSRSEMNVSTLELGDSALYLCASRDRQGYNSPLHFGNGTRLTVT.

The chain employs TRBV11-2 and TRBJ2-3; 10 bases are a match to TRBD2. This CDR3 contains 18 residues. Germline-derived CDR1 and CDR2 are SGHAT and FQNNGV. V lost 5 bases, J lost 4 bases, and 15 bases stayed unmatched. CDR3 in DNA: TGTGCCAGCAGCCCAGGCGGTGGAGCGGGGGGGCCCCCAGATACGCAGTATTTT. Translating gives CASSPGGGAGGPPDTQYF. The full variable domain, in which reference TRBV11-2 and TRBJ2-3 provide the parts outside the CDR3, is EAGVAQSPRYKIIEKRQSVAFWCNPISGHATLYWYQQILGQGPKLLIQFQNNGVVDDSQLPKDRFSAERLKGVDSTLKIQPAKLEDSAVYLCASSPGGGAGGPPDTQYFGPGTRLTVL.

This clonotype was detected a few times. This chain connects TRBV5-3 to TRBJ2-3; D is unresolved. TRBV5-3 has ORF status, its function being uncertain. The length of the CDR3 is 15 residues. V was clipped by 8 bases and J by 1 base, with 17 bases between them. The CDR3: CASSYSFRGTDTQYF. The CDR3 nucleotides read TGTGCCAGCAGTTATAGCTTCCGCGGCACAGATACGCAGTATTTT.

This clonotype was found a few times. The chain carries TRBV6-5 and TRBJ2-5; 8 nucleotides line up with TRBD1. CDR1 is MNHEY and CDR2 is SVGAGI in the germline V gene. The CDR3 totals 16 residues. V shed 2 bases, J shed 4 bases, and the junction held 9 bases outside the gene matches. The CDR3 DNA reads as TGTGCCAGCAGTTACACTGGACAGGGTTCGCGAGAGACCCAGTACTTC. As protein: CASSYTGQGSRETQYF.

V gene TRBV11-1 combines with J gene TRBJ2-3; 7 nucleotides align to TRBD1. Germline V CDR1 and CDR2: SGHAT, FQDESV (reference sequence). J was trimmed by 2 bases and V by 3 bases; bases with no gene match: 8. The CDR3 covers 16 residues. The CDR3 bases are TGTGCCAGCAGCTTCACAGGGGTATTCTCCACAGATACGCAGTATTTT. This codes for CASSFTGVFSTDTQYF.

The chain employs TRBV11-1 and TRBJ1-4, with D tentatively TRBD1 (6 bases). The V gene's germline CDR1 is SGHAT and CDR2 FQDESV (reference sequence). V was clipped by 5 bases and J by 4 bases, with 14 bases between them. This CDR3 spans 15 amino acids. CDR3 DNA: TGTGCCAGCAGCCGGCGGACAGCAAATAATGAAAAACTGTTTTTT. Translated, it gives CASSRRTANNEKLFF. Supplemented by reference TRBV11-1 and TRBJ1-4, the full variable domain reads EAEVAQSPRYKITEKSQAVAFWCDPISGHATLYWYRQILGQGPELLVQFQDESVVDDSQLPKDRFSAERLKGVDSTLKIQPAELGDSAMYLCASSRRTANNEKLFFGSGTQLSVL.